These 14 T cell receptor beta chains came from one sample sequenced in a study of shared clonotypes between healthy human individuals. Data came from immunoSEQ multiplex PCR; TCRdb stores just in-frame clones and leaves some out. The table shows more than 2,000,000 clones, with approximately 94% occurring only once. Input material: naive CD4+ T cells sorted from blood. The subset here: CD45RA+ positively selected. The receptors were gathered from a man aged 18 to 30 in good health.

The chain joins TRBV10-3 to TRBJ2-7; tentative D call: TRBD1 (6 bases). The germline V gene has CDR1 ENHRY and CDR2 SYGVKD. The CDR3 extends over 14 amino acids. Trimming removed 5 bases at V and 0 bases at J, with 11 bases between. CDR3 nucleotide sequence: TGTGCCATCAGTATGACAGGAGACTCCTACGAGCAGTACTTC. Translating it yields CAISMTGDSYEQYF.

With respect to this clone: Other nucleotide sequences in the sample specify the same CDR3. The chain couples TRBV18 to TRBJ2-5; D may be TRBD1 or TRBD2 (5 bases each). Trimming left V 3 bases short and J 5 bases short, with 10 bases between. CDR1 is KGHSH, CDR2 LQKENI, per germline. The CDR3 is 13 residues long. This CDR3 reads CASSPGPGETQYF. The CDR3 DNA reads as TGTGCCAGCTCACCGGGACCAGGGGAGACCCAGTACTTC.

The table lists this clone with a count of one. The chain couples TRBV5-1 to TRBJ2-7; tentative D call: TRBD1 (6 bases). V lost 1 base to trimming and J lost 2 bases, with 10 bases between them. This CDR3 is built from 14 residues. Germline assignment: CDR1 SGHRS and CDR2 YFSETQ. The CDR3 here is CASSLYRVPYEQYF. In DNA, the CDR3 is TGCGCCAGCAGCTTGTACAGGGTTCCCTACGAGCAGTACTTC.

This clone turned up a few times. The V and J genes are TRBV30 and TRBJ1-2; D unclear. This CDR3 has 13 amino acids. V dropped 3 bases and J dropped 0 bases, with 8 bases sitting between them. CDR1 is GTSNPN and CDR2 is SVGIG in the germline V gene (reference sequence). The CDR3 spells CAWRENPNYGYTF. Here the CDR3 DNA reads TGTGCCTGGAGGGAAAACCCTAACTATGGCTACACCTTC.

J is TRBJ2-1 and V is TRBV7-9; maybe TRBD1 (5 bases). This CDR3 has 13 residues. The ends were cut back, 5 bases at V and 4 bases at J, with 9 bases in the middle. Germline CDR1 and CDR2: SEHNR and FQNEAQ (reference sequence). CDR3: CASSQTAYNEQFF. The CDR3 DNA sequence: TGTGCCAGCAGCCAGACAGCTTACAATGAGCAGTTCTTC.

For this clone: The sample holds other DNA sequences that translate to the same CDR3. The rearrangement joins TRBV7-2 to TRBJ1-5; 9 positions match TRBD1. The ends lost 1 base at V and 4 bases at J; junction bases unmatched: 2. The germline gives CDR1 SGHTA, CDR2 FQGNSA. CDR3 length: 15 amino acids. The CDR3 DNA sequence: TGTGCCAGCAGCTTAGTCGGACAGGGGAATCAGCCCCAGCATTTT. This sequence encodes CASSLVGQGNQPQHF.

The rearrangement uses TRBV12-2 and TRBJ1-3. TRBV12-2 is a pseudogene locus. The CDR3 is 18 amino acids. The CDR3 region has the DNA TGTGCAAGTCGCTTACCCGGGGGCGGAGATCACTCTGGAAACACCATATATTTT. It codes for CASRLPGGGDHSGNTIYF.

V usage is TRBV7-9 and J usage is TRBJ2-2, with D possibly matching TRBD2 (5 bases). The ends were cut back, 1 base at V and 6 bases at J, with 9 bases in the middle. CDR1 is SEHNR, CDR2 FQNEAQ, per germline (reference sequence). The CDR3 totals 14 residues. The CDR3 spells CASSLVGGPGELFF. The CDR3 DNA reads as TGTGCCAGCAGCTTAGTAGGCGGGCCCGGGGAGCTGTTTTTT.

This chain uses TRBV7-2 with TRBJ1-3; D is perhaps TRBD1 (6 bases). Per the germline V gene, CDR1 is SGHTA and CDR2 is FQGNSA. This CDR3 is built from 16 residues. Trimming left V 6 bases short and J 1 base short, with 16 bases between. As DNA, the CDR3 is TGTGCCAGCAGATCTACAGGGAAGGGGTCTGGAAACACCATATATTTT. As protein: CASRSTGKGSGNTIYF.

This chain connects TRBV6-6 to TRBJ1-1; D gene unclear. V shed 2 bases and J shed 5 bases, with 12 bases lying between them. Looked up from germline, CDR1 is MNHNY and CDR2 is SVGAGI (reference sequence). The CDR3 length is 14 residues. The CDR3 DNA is TGTGCCAGCAGTTACAAGAGTTCGAATACTGAAGCTTTCTTT. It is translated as CASSYKSSNTEAFF.

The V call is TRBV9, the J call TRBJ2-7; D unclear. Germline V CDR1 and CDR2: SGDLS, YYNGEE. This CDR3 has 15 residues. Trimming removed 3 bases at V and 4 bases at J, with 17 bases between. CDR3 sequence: CASSASGNFLYEQYF. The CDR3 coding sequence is TGTGCCAGCAGCGCCAGTGGGAACTTTTTATACGAGCAGTACTTC.

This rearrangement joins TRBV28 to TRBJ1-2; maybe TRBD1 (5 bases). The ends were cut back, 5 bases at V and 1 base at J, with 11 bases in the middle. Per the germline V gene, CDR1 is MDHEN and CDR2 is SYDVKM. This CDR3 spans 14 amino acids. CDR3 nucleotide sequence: TGTGCCAGCAGTCAGGACGGACATAACTATGGCTACACCTTC. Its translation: CASSQDGHNYGYTF.

CDR3 region: CASSIGGLRENSPLHF. The CDR3 DNA reads TGTGCCAGTAGTATCGGAGGGTTACGCGAGAATTCACCCCTCCACTTT. The genes are TRBV19 and TRBJ1-6, with D uncertain. V lost 3 bases, J lost 7 bases, and 16 bases lay in between. Germline V lookup: CDR1 LNHDA, CDR2 SQIVND (reference sequence). This CDR3 is 16 amino acids long.

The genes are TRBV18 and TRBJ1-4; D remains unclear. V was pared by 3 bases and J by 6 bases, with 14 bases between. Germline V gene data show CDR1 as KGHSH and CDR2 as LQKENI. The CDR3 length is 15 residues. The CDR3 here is CASSPPGVDYEKLFF. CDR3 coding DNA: TGTGCCAGCTCACCGCCGGGAGTTGACTATGAAAAACTGTTTTTT. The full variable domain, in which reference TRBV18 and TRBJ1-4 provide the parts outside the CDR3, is NAGVMQNPRHLVRRRGQEARLRCSPMKGHSHVYWYRQLPEEGLKFMVYLQKENIIDESGMPKERFSAEFPKEGPSILRIQQVVRGDSAAYFCASSPPGVDYEKLFFGSGTQLSVL.